Below, one TCR beta chain is given with its context. The antigen is undetermined. Every bit of the isolated RNA underwent reverse transcription, so sequencing read expressed TCRB transcripts. The method was immunoSEQ multiplex PCR; TCRdb's version includes in-frame clones alone and lacks a portion of them. The table has 450,000 to 550,000 clones, roughly 30% seen once. The sample comes from a study of beta chain features in type 1 diabetes. General observations from the study: The naive, central memory and Treg TCRB repertoires showed an apparent similarity that was greater among patients than among healthy donors.

V shed 5 bases and J 6 bases; nucleotides not matched to a gene: 7. The germline gives CDR1 SGHTA, CDR2 FQGNSA. The CDR3 extends over 14 amino acids. Material for sequencing was naive CD4+ T cells from blood. The chain combines TRBV7-2 with TRBJ2-1, with 7 positions matching TRBD2. The TCR comes from a man younger than 30 in good health. Here the CDR3 reads CASSLTSWGNEQFF. For the CDR3, the DNA is TGTGCCAGCAGCCTGACTAGCTGGGGCAATGAGCAGTTCTTC.